Presented here are 16 T cell receptor beta chains from one specimen sequenced in a study of blood T cell repertoires in COVID-19 (dated by TCRdb to about 2020). Library preparation used the immunoSEQ multiplex PCR assay. Here the immuneACCESS table is served through TCRdb, limited to in-frame sequences with V and J called. Missing clones are a known gap in these copies; in checked studies unresolved V genes cover under half, and the rest lacks a known reason. For this sample the table gives more than 85,000 clones, of which over 70% were detected only once. The ten biggest clones cover approximately 23% of the sample. Specimen: peripheral blood. These receptors all stem from a man aged 80 or over with active or convalescent COVID-19.

This sequence joins TRBV6-5 and TRBJ1-5; no firm D call. Trimming left V 5 bases short and J 3 bases short, with 8 bases between. Germline loops: CDR1 MNHEY, CDR2 SVGAGI. The CDR3 covers 13 residues. The CDR3 DNA follows: TGTGCCAGCAGTCGGGATACCAATCAGCCCCAGCATTTT. Protein sequence: CASSRDTNQPQHF.

The chain uses TRBV6-1 and TRBJ1-2; a possible D gene is TRBD1 (5 bases). The V gene's germline CDR1 is MNHNS and CDR2 SASEGT. CDR3 length: 12 amino acids. Trimming took 3 bases from V and 6 from J, leaving 8 bases between them. This chain's CDR3 is CASSDGGNGYTF. CDR3 DNA sequence: TGTGCCAGCAGTGATGGGGGGAATGGCTACACCTTC.

The V call is TRBV19, the J call TRBJ1-5; possible D gene TRBD1, 5 bases. The germline V and J ends were trimmed by 4 bases and 1 base, with 11 bases remaining between them. Per germline, CDR1 LNHDA and CDR2 SQIVND (reference sequence). This CDR3 is built from 15 residues. The CDR3 spells CASSRGGRSNQPQHF. The CDR3 DNA is TGTGCCAGTAGTAGGGGGGGAAGAAGCAATCAGCCCCAGCATTTT.

The rearrangement links TRBV3-1 (or the pseudogene TRBV3-2) to TRBJ1-5, with a weak D call TRBD1 (5 bases). Germline V CDR1 and CDR2: LGHDT, YNNKEL (reference sequence). The CDR3 is made up of 14 amino acids. V lost 4 bases to trimming and J lost 9 bases, with 16 bases between them. This CDR3 is CASSRTGGSRPQHF. As DNA, the CDR3 is TGTGCCAGCAGCCGAACTGGGGGGTCGAGGCCCCAGCATTTT.

The CDR3 bases are TGTGCCAGTAGTACCCCCGGACTTTCCTACGAGCAGTACTTC. It codes for CASSTPGLSYEQYF. The chain uses TRBV19 and TRBJ2-7; weak D call: TRBD2 (5 bases). This CDR3 contains 14 residues. The germline V gene encodes CDR1 LNHDA and CDR2 SQIVND (reference sequence). V lost 4 bases and J lost 1, with 11 bases in between.

The chain recombines TRBV2 with TRBJ1-5, with 8 nucleotides matching TRBD1. V lost 6 bases and J lost 6; bases outside the gene matches: 7. The CDR3 totals 14 residues. Germline V CDR1 and CDR2: SNHLY, FYNNEI. CDR3 sequence (DNA): TGTGCCAGCAGCCTGACAGGGGTTATTCAGCCCCAGCATTTT. Amino acid sequence: CASSLTGVIQPQHF.

J is TRBJ1-6 and V is TRBV6-1, with D possibly TRBD1 on 6 matching bases. V was trimmed by 3 bases and J by 10 bases, leaving 13 bases between them. This CDR3 is 14 amino acids long. Per the germline V gene, CDR1 is MNHNS and CDR2 is SASEGT. CDR3 sequence reads: CASSDRQAASPLHF. DNA for the CDR3: TGTGCCAGCAGTGATCGACAGGCCGCCTCACCCCTCCACTTT.

The chain links TRBV7-8 to TRBJ2-5; 7 bases fit TRBD2. This CDR3 contains 14 residues. From germline, CDR1 is SGHVS and CDR2 FQNEAQ. After removal of 5 bases from V and 9 bases from J, the junction contained 12 bases not matched to a gene. The chain's CDR3 is CASSPEAGPQPQYF. The CDR3 region has the DNA TGTGCCAGCAGCCCAGAAGCGGGGCCCCAGCCCCAGTACTTC. The full variable domain, its missing parts supplied by reference TRBV7-8 and TRBJ2-5, is GAGVSQSPRYKVAKRGQDVALRCDPISGHVSLFWYQQALGQGPEFLTYFQNEAQLDKSGLPSDRFFAERPEGSVSTLKIQRTQQEDSAVYLCASSPEAGPQPQYFGPGTRLLVL.

This clone has a handful of counts. This rearrangement joins TRBV5-1 to TRBJ2-7; D is perhaps TRBD1 (7 bases). Germline V gives CDR1 SGHRS, CDR2 YFSETQ. With 4 bases removed from V and 4 bases from J, the gap between germline ends came to 9 bases. The CDR3 has 12 amino acids. CDR3 sequence (DNA): TGCGCCAGCAGCGCGGGACAGTACGAGCAGTACTTC. It codes for CASSAGQYEQYF. The entire variable domain, with the rest obtained from reference TRBV5-1 and TRBJ2-7, is as follows: KAGVTQTPRYLIKTRGQQVTLSCSPISGHRSVSWYQQTPGQGLQFLFEYFSETQRNKGNFPGRFSGRQFSNSRSEMNVSTLELGDSALYLCASSAGQYEQYFGPGTRLTVT.

V usage is TRBV18 and J usage is TRBJ1-2; D may be TRBD1 (6 bases). The CDR3 is 19 amino acids. The germline V gene encodes CDR1 KGHSH and CDR2 LQKENI. V was pared by 2 bases and J by 3 bases, with 25 bases between. The CDR3 region has the DNA TGTGCCAGCTCACCAAGGGTTGTGTTGGCAGGGGTCGACTACTATGGCTACACCTTC. Amino acid sequence: CASSPRVVLAGVDYYGYTF. The entire variable domain, with the rest obtained from reference TRBV18 and TRBJ1-2, is as follows: NAGVMQNPRHLVRRRGQEARLRCSPMKGHSHVYWYRQLPEEGLKFMVYLQKENIIDESGMPKERFSAEFPKEGPSILRIQQVVRGDSAAYFCASSPRVVLAGVDYYGYTFGSGTRLTVV.

V gene TRBV12-3 or TRBV12-4 combines with J gene TRBJ1-2, with D uncertain. This CDR3 region has 13 residues. With 7 bases removed from V and 3 bases from J, the gap between germline ends came to 12 bases. CDR3: CASTPMADYGYTF. CDR3 coding DNA: TGTGCCAGCACCCCGATGGCGGACTATGGCTACACCTTC.

The J gene is TRBJ2-1, the V gene TRBV5-1, with D unclear. The CDR3 length is 13 residues. The germline V gene has CDR1 SGHRS and CDR2 YFSETQ. Trimming left V 0 bases short and J 5 bases short, with 6 bases between. For the CDR3, the DNA is TGCGCCAGCAGCTTGGACAGTAACAATGAGCAGTTCTTC. It yields the protein CASSLDSNNEQFF.

The V gene is TRBV7-8, the J gene TRBJ1-5, with TRBD1 identical over 8 bases. Germline loops: CDR1 SGHVS, CDR2 FQNEAQ. This CDR3 region has 13 residues. V gave up 2 bases and J gave up 6 bases; unmatched junction bases: 0. CDR3 sequence (DNA): TGTGCCAGCAGCTTACAGGGGGCTCAGCCCCAGCATTTT. As protein: CASSLQGAQPQHF. The entire variable domain, with the rest obtained from reference TRBV7-8 and TRBJ1-5, is as follows: GAGVSQSPRYKVAKRGQDVALRCDPISGHVSLFWYQQALGQGPEFLTYFQNEAQLDKSGLPSDRFFAERPEGSVSTLKIQRTQQEDSAVYLCASSLQGAQPQHFGDGTRLSIL.

The chain uses TRBV12-5 and TRBJ1-3, with D possibly being TRBD1 (5 bases). CDR3 length: 15 amino acids. Germline lookup yields CDR1 LGHNT and CDR2 FRNRAP. V dropped 3 bases and J dropped 4 bases, with 13 bases sitting between them. CDR3 region: CASGLGQGRGNTIYF. CDR3 DNA: TGTGCTAGTGGTTTAGGTCAGGGCAGGGGAAACACCATATATTTT.

This clone showed up just a few times. Written as DNA, the CDR3 is TGTGCCAGTAGTATGGACACGGAGAACACTGAAGCTTTCTTT. Amino acid sequence: CASSMDTENTEAFF. The genes are TRBV19 and TRBJ1-1, with D possibly being TRBD1 (5 bases). The germline CDR1 and CDR2 sequences are LNHDA and SQIVND (reference sequence). V was pared by 3 bases and J by 1 base, with 9 bases between. CDR3 size: 14 residues.

V is TRBV28 and J is TRBJ2-7, with 11 bases identical to TRBD1. V trimming: 2 bases; J trimming: 4 bases; junction bases outside the gene matches: 7. This CDR3 is 16 amino acids long. From germline, CDR1 is MDHEN and CDR2 SYDVKM. The CDR3 reads CASSLVPGTGGYEQYF. The CDR3 DNA is TGTGCCAGCAGTTTAGTCCCCGGGACAGGGGGTTACGAGCAGTACTTC.